What follows are 18 T cell receptor beta chains derived from one specimen sequenced in a study of cytomegalovirus exposure and HLA in healthy donors. Both 60 Vbeta primers and 13 Jbeta primers went into the PCR. Sequencing used immunoSEQ multiplex PCR; TCRdb keeps in-frame clones, though not all of them. This sample has about 250,000 clones, with 80% to 95% found just once. Material for sequencing was PBMCs. These receptors originate from a girl aged 2-10 years in good health and CMV-seronegative.

V usage is TRBV5-6 and J usage is TRBJ2-1, with 13 bases that match TRBD2. V lost 3 bases and J lost 9; bases outside the gene matches: 9. CDR3 length: 16 amino acids. CDR1 and CDR2 (germline): SGHDT, YYEEEE. This CDR3 reads CASSYNGLAGEGEQFF. The CDR3 nucleotides read TGTGCCAGCAGCTATAACGGACTAGCGGGAGAGGGTGAGCAGTTCTTC.

This clone was observed once. The chain links TRBV9 to TRBJ2-7, with TRBD1 matching over 9 bases. With 5 bases clipped from V and 5 bases from J, the junction kept 11 bases outside the gene matches. The CDR3 spans 15 residues. Germline V gene lookup returns CDR1 SGDLS and CDR2 YYNGEE. In DNA form, the CDR3 reads TGTGCCAGCAGAGGAACTAGGGACAGGGCACACGAGCAGTACTTC. It codes for CASRGTRDRAHEQYF.

The chain joins TRBV29-1 to TRBJ2-7; 10 positions agree with TRBD1. Germline loops: CDR1 SQVTM, CDR2 ANQGSEA. J gave up 6 bases and V 5 bases, and 7 bases lay outside the gene matches. The CDR3 sequence is 13 residues long. CDR3 protein: CSVMTGGKVEQYF. The CDR3 nucleotides read TGCAGCGTTATGACAGGGGGCAAGGTCGAGCAGTACTTC.

The chain joins TRBV7-9 to TRBJ2-1, with 11 bases identical to TRBD1. Germline CDR1 SEHNR, CDR2 FQNEAQ (reference sequence). Germline trimming cut 8 bases from V and 6 bases from J; bases unmatched to any gene: 6. This CDR3 is built from 14 residues. CDR3 DNA sequence: TGTGCCAGCGGGGGACAGGGGGAGGCCAATGAGCAGTTCTTC. Its translation: CASGGQGEANEQFF.

The genes are TRBV19 and TRBJ1-5; D unclear. Per germline, CDR1 LNHDA and CDR2 SQIVND (reference sequence). The CDR3 is made up of 15 amino acids. V was clipped by 1 base and J by 2 bases, with 9 bases between them. CDR3 loop: CASSIGGNGNQPQHF. The DNA of the CDR3 is TGTGCCAGTAGTATAGGAGGAAACGGCAATCAGCCCCAGCATTTT.

V gene TRBV30 combines with J gene TRBJ2-5; 11 nucleotides agree with TRBD2. Unmatched junction bases numbered 9, after V lost 1 base and J lost 5 bases. CDR1 is GTSNPN and CDR2 is SVGIG in the germline V gene (reference sequence). The CDR3 consists of 16 residues. As DNA, the CDR3 is TGTGCCTGGAGTGGGGTAGCGGGGGGGCGAGTGGAGACCCAGTACTTC. Protein sequence: CAWSGVAGGRVETQYF.

V and J are TRBV7-3 and TRBJ2-5; 8 bases are a match to TRBD1. V shed 5 bases and J 5 bases; nucleotides not matched to a gene: 10. This CDR3 is built from 15 residues. The germline V gene has CDR1 SGHTA and CDR2 FQGTGA. As DNA, the CDR3 is TGTGCCAGCAGCCAATCAGGGGGCGCGATGGAGACCCAGTACTTC. Encoded protein: CASSQSGGAMETQYF.

The CDR3 DNA sequence: TGTGCCAGAAGCATGGGGAGTCCGGGACAGGGCCTAGCCAAAAACATTCAGTACTTC. Amino acids: CARSMGSPGQGLAKNIQYF. The genes are TRBV5-3 and TRBJ2-4, with 9 bases matching TRBD1. TRBV5-3 is classed as an ORF, of uncertain function. With 4 bases clipped from V and 0 bases from J, the junction kept 14 bases outside the gene matches. This CDR3 contains 19 residues.

V usage is TRBV6-5 and J usage is TRBJ1-4; no clear D. Trimming cost V 5 bases and J 3 bases, with 10 bases left between them. CDR3 length: 14 amino acids. The V gene's germline CDR1 is MNHEY and CDR2 SVGAGI. The CDR3 coding sequence is TGTGCCAGCAGTACCCGCCGGGCTAATGAAAAACTGTTTTTT. It is translated as CASSTRRANEKLFF.

On this clone: This specimen includes other DNA sequences encoding the same CDR3. The chain uses TRBV5-6 and TRBJ2-5; TRBD2 is a possible D gene (6 bases). The germline V gene encodes CDR1 SGHDT and CDR2 YYEEEE. V lost 2 bases and J 2 bases, leaving 10 bases between the germline ends. This CDR3 has 14 amino acids. CDR3 loop: CASSLAGGQETQYF. The CDR3 coding sequence is TGTGCCAGCAGCTTAGCGGGCGGGCAAGAGACCCAGTACTTC.

J is TRBJ2-3 and V is TRBV27; 9 bases line up with TRBD1. This CDR3 region has 17 residues. Per germline, CDR1 MNHEY and CDR2 SMNVEV (reference sequence). Germline trimming cut 4 bases from V and 4 bases from J; bases unmatched to any gene: 12. CDR3 sequence reads: CASSWSGTGPLSDTQYF. CDR3 coding DNA: TGTGCCAGCAGTTGGTCCGGGACAGGGCCTTTGTCAGATACGCAGTATTTT.

V usage is TRBV6-6 and J usage is TRBJ1-1; the D is unclear. The V gene's germline CDR1 is MNHNY and CDR2 SVGAGI (reference sequence). V shed 8 bases and J shed 7 bases, with 11 bases lying between them. CDR3 length: 11 residues. The DNA for the CDR3 is TGTGCCAGCGGACTCGGTAGTGAAGCTTTCTTT. Residues: CASGLGSEAFF.

The rearrangement links TRBV28 to TRBJ2-1, with D tentatively TRBD2 (5 bases). With 5 bases removed from V and 14 bases from J, the gap between germline ends came to 16 bases. In germline, CDR1 is MDHEN, CDR2 SYDVKM. This CDR3 comprises 12 residues. CDR3 bases: TGTGCCAGCAGTAATCCGGGATCCCCTGAGTTCTTC. Encoded protein: CASSNPGSPEFF.

The V call is TRBV19, the J call TRBJ2-7; maybe TRBD2 (6 bases). The CDR3 covers 15 residues. Germline CDR1 is LNHDA and CDR2 is SQIVND (reference sequence). V was cut by 3 bases and J by 3 bases, with 15 bases left in between. The CDR3 nucleotides are TGTGCCAGTAGTATCACGGGAGTTTTTTACTACGAGCAGTACTTC. Residues: CASSITGVFYYEQYF.

The chain employs TRBV10-3 and TRBJ2-1, with 10 nucleotides matching TRBD2. This CDR3 contains 15 residues. Germline CDR1 ENHRY, CDR2 SYGVKD. Trimming cost V 3 bases and J 4 bases; bases outside gene matches: 3. CDR3 nucleotides: TGTGCCATCAGTGACAGCGGGGGGGCATACAATGAGCAGTTCTTC. Its protein product is CAISDSGGAYNEQFF.

The rearrangement links TRBV19 to TRBJ2-1; 12 bases are a match to TRBD2. This CDR3 contains 16 residues. The V segment lost 4 bases and the J segment 3 bases; nucleotides outside the gene matches: 4. From germline, CDR1 is LNHDA and CDR2 SQIVND (reference sequence). The CDR3: CASSNGLAGFYNEQFF. For the CDR3, the DNA is TGTGCCAGTAGTAACGGACTAGCGGGATTCTACAATGAGCAGTTCTTC.

The chain employs TRBV5-6 and TRBJ1-2; D ambiguous. The V gene lost 5 bases and the J gene lost 4 bases, with 18 bases spanning the gap. CDR1 and CDR2 (germline): SGHDT, YYEEEE. CDR3 size: 15 residues. The CDR3 DNA sequence: TGTGCCAGCAGGCTCGTTTTGGAGGCAACCTATGGCTACACCTTC. Residues: CASRLVLEATYGYTF.

This chain links TRBV13 with TRBJ2-3; 10 nucleotides agree with TRBD2. Trimming cost V 1 base and J 3 bases; bases outside gene matches: 13. Per the germline V gene, CDR1 is PRHDT and CDR2 is FYEKMQ (reference sequence). The CDR3 is made up of 19 amino acids. CDR3 amino acids: CASSLAPQELAGDTDTQYF. CDR3 sequence (DNA): TGTGCCAGCAGCTTAGCCCCGCAAGAGCTAGCGGGAGATACAGATACGCAGTATTTT.